The 25 T cell receptor beta chains reported below all come from one sample, sequenced in a study of OX40 agonist ivuxolimab in advanced cancers. The data were produced by immunoSEQ multiplex PCR, yet TCRdb's version contains in-frame clones alone and is incomplete. Of 65,000 to 85,000 clones in the sample, about nine tenths were seen once. Sequenced here: CD4+ or CD8+ T cells sorted from blood, sampled in a trial of the OX40 agonist ivuxolimab. All receptors derive from an adult with an advanced solid tumor such as melanoma, head and neck, liver or kidney cancer.

V gene TRBV9 combines with J gene TRBJ2-7; tentative D call: TRBD1 (5 bases). Trimming removed 0 bases at V and 0 bases at J, with 7 bases between. The germline V gene encodes CDR1 SGDLS and CDR2 YYNGEE. The CDR3 spans 14 residues. CDR3 residues: CASSVGTNSYEQYF. DNA of the CDR3: TGTGCCAGCAGCGTAGGGACAAACTCCTACGAGCAGTACTTC. Filled out from reference TRBV9 and TRBJ2-7, the complete variable domain reads DSGVTQTPKHLITATGQRVTLRCSPRSGDLSVYWYQQSLDQGLQFLIQYYNGEERAKGNILERFSAQQFPDLHSELNLSSLELGDSALYFCASSVGTNSYEQYFGPGTRLTVT.

The chain couples TRBV5-1 to TRBJ1-2, with D possibly TRBD1 on 5 matching bases. The CDR3 runs 13 residues. Germline V CDR1 and CDR2: SGHRS, YFSETQ. V was shortened by 4 bases and J by 3 bases, with 10 bases between the two germline ends. CDR3 amino acids: CASSTDTYYGYTF. The CDR3 nucleotides read TGCGCCAGCAGCACGGACACCTACTATGGCTACACCTTC.

The gene calls are TRBV5-6 and TRBJ1-1; D unresolved. The V end was cut by 2 bases, the J end by 9 bases, with 14 bases between. The CDR3 length is 13 residues. CDR1 and CDR2 from the germline V gene are SGHDT and YYEEEE. As DNA, the CDR3 is TGTGCCAGCAGCTTACCAATGTCACCCCAAGCTTTCTTT. The encoded protein is CASSLPMSPQAFF. Full variable domain (missing parts from reference TRBV5-6 and TRBJ1-1): DAGVTQSPTHLIKTRGQQVTLRCSPKSGHDTVSWYQQALGQGPQFIFQYYEEEERQRGNFPDRFSGHQFPNYSSELNVNALLLGDSALYLCASSLPMSPQAFFGQGTRLTVV.

This clone was seen a handful of times. V gene TRBV27 combines with J gene TRBJ1-2; 8 bases are shared with TRBD1. CDR3 length equals 15 residues. V trimming: 5 bases; J trimming: 4 bases; junction bases outside the gene matches: 9. CDR1 is MNHEY, CDR2 SMNVEV, per germline (reference sequence). CDR3 loop: CASSISRGHSYGYTF. In DNA, the CDR3 is TGTGCCAGCAGTATCTCCAGGGGGCACAGCTATGGCTACACCTTC.

The CDR3 DNA reads as TGTGCCAGCGGGGGTTCGGTTCGCTATGGCTACACCTTC. Its protein product is CASGGSVRYGYTF. The V call is TRBV28, the J call TRBJ1-2; D is possibly TRBD1 (5 bases). The CDR3 extends over 13 amino acids. Germline V CDR1 and CDR2: MDHEN, SYDVKM. Trimming removed 8 bases from V and 4 bases from J, with 14 bases in between.

This rearrangement joins TRBV6-1 to TRBJ1-1; D unresolved. Germline V gene data show CDR1 as MNHNS and CDR2 as SASEGT. The CDR3 spans 13 residues. V dropped 8 bases and J dropped 5 bases, with 15 bases sitting between them. CDR3 coding DNA: TGTGCCAGCGGCCAGACACGGTCGACTGAAGCTTTCTTT. This encodes CASGQTRSTEAFF.

With respect to this clone: Distinct nucleotide sequences in the sample also encode this CDR3. The chain has TRBV6-5 and TRBJ2-5; a possible D gene is TRBD1 (6 bases). The CDR3 totals 16 residues. V lost 4 bases, J lost 3 bases, and 18 bases lay in between. Per germline, CDR1 MNHEY and CDR2 SVGAGI. CDR3 DNA sequence: TGTGCCAGCAGTTCTCTGAGCGAGGGGGTAAAAGAGACCCAGTACTTC. It specifies CASSSLSEGVKETQYF.

The chain couples TRBV7-8 to TRBJ2-3, with 12 bases that match TRBD2. The CDR3 length is 16 residues. The germline V gene encodes CDR1 SGHVS and CDR2 FQNEAQ. Losses at the gene ends were 5 bases for V and 3 bases for J; bases not matched to a gene: 6. The CDR3 nucleotides read TGTGCCAGCAGCCGCGGACTAGCGGGGCCAACAGATACGCAGTATTTT. Residues: CASSRGLAGPTDTQYF.

The chain recombines TRBV2 with TRBJ2-5, with a possible D match to TRBD1 (6 bases). There are 14 residues in the CDR3. Trimming shortened V by 2 bases and J by 5 bases, and 12 bases separated the two germline ends. Germline V gene data show CDR1 as SNHLY and CDR2 as FYNNEI. CDR3 bases: TGTGCCAGCAGTGAACAGGGGAATACGGAGACCCAGTACTTC. It codes for CASSEQGNTETQYF.

V is TRBV9 and J is TRBJ1-6, with TRBD1 as a possible D gene (6 bases). Trimming stripped 0 bases from V and 7 bases from J, with 11 bases between. This CDR3 region has 15 residues. CDR1 and CDR2 (germline): SGDLS, YYNGEE. CDR3 residues: CASSVEQGQNSPLHF. The CDR3 DNA follows: TGTGCCAGCAGCGTAGAACAGGGACAAAATTCACCCCTCCACTTT.

The chain uses TRBV7-8 and TRBJ1-2; no clear D. This CDR3 spans 13 amino acids. The ends were cut back, 7 bases at V and 4 bases at J, with 13 bases in the middle. Germline V lookup: CDR1 SGHVS, CDR2 FQNEAQ. The CDR3 nucleotides read TGTGCCAGCACCTCAGTTCTGGGCTATGGCTACACCTTC. This sequence encodes CASTSVLGYGYTF.

The rearrangement joins TRBV7-9 to TRBJ1-4, with 8 nucleotides matching TRBD1. The V gene end was trimmed by 6 bases and the J gene end by 5 bases; junction bases not matched to a gene: 8. The V gene's germline CDR1 is SEHNR and CDR2 FQNEAQ (reference sequence). This CDR3 has 15 residues. The CDR3, as DNA: TGTGCCAGCAGATCCGGACAGGGTGTAAATGAAAAACTGTTTTTT. This sequence encodes CASRSGQGVNEKLFF.

The chain uses TRBV28 and TRBJ1-2, with unresolved D. The CDR3 has 13 residues. Between the trimmed V and J ends, which lost 6 bases and 4 bases, there was a span of 12 bases. CDR1 is MDHEN, CDR2 SYDVKM, per germline. The CDR3 sequence: CASSLQPSYGYTF. CDR3 bases: TGTGCCAGCAGCCTACAGCCCTCCTATGGCTACACCTTC.

CDR3 DNA sequence: TGTGCCAGCAGCTTAAGACAGGGTGGTGAGCAGTTCTTC. As protein: CASSLRQGGEQFF. The rearrangement uses TRBV7-3 and TRBJ2-1; 7 nucleotides agree with TRBD1. V dropped 1 base and J dropped 9; count of bases not matched to a gene: 3. Germline CDR1 is SGHTA and CDR2 is FQGTGA. The CDR3 sequence is 13 residues long.

This clone has only a few counts. The chain couples TRBV6-4 to TRBJ1-5; a weak D match, TRBD1 (5 bases). CDR3 length: 13 residues. V was shortened by 5 bases and J by 7 bases, with 12 bases between the two germline ends. Germline CDR1 and CDR2: MRHNA and SNTAGT. Here the CDR3 DNA reads TGTGCCAGCAGTTCCCAACGGGGGCAGCCCCAGCATTTT. Translation: CASSSQRGQPQHF.

The rearrangement links TRBV5-4 to TRBJ1-6, with TRBD1 matching over 9 bases. Losses at the gene ends were 4 bases for V and 5 bases for J; bases not matched to a gene: 16. The CDR3 consists of 19 residues. The germline gives CDR1 SGHNT, CDR2 YYREEE (reference sequence). CDR3 nucleotide sequence: TGTGCCAGCAGCCAAGGTCGTCGGGCTTGGGACAGGGATAATTCACCCCTCCACTTT. Protein: CASSQGRRAWDRDNSPLHF.

The chain joins TRBV6-1 to TRBJ1-1; possible D gene TRBD1, 5 bases. V gave up 3 bases and J gave up 5 bases, with 7 bases separating them. The germline V gene encodes CDR1 MNHNS and CDR2 SASEGT. The CDR3 runs 12 residues. CDR3 sequence (DNA): TGTGCCAGCAGTGACCACAGGACTGAAGCTTTCTTT. This encodes CASSDHRTEAFF.

This clone was counted once. The chain combines TRBV6-1 with TRBJ2-7; tentative D call: TRBD2 (6 bases). V was clipped by 2 bases and J by 3 bases, with 8 bases between them. Germline lookup yields CDR1 MNHNS and CDR2 SASEGT. This CDR3 has 13 amino acids. The CDR3 protein is CASSERGFYEQYF. CDR3 nucleotides: TGTGCCAGCAGTGAACGGGGGTTCTACGAGCAGTACTTC.

The J gene is TRBJ1-4, the V gene TRBV5-1, with D uncertain. The CDR3 consists of 13 residues. From germline, CDR1 is SGHRS and CDR2 YFSETQ. Trimming shortened V by 2 bases and J by 3 bases, and 5 bases separated the two germline ends. In nucleotides, the CDR3 is TGCGCCAGCAGCTTAGATCCTAATGAAAAACTGTTTTTT. The encoded protein is CASSLDPNEKLFF.

The chain joins TRBV19 to TRBJ1-1; 11 bases are shared with TRBD1. The CDR3 contains 11 residues. J gave up 10 bases and V 10 bases, and 5 bases lay outside the gene matches. The germline CDR1 and CDR2 sequences are LNHDA and SQIVND (reference sequence). This CDR3 reads CATRDRGVAFF. CDR3 nucleotides: TGTGCCACCCGGGACAGGGGGGTAGCTTTCTTT.

The chain is built from TRBV6-5 and TRBJ1-5, with 12 bases matching TRBD1. The CDR3 covers 15 residues. The germline V gene has CDR1 MNHEY and CDR2 SVGAGI. The V gene end was trimmed by 6 bases and the J gene end by 6 bases; junction bases not matched to a gene: 6. The CDR3 loop is CASRRDRGLSQPQHF. The CDR3 DNA follows: TGTGCCAGCAGAAGGGACAGGGGGCTGAGTCAGCCCCAGCATTTT.

The V and J genes are TRBV5-1 and TRBJ1-1, with D perhaps matching TRBD1 (6 bases). V lost 1 base and J lost 1, with 11 bases in between. CDR1 and CDR2 (germline): SGHRS, YFSETQ. This CDR3 region has 15 residues. CDR3 sequence (DNA): TGCGCCAGCAGCTTGTCCGGACAGTCGAACACTGAAGCTTTCTTT. Translated: CASSLSGQSNTEAFF. Full variable domain (outside the CDR3, taken from reference TRBV5-1 and TRBJ1-1): KAGVTQTPRYLIKTRGQQVTLSCSPISGHRSVSWYQQTPGQGLQFLFEYFSETQRNKGNFPGRFSGRQFSNSRSEMNVSTLELGDSALYLCASSLSGQSNTEAFFGQGTRLTVV.

V gene TRBV2 combines with J gene TRBJ1-2; D remains unclear. This CDR3 contains 15 residues. Trimming took 10 bases from V and 5 from J, leaving 23 bases between them. Germline V CDR1 and CDR2: SNHLY, FYNNEI. CDR3 protein: CATERPEGPLYGYTF. CDR3 in DNA: TGTGCCACCGAAAGACCTGAAGGGCCCCTTTATGGCTACACCTTC.

The rearrangement links TRBV10-3 to TRBJ1-1; maybe TRBD1 (6 bases). Per the germline V gene, CDR1 is ENHRY and CDR2 is SYGVKD. Trimming shortened V by 4 bases and J by 1 base, and 10 bases separated the two germline ends. This CDR3 has 14 amino acids. The CDR3 region is CAISVGTQNTEAFF. In DNA form, the CDR3 reads TGTGCCATCAGTGTGGGGACACAGAACACTGAAGCTTTCTTT.

Concerning this clone: The sample has other DNA sequences that encode this CDR3 too. The chain recombines TRBV5-1 with TRBJ1-1; tentative D call: TRBD1 (6 bases). Germline values: CDR1 SGHRS, CDR2 YFSETQ. The CDR3 runs 15 residues. V lost 0 bases and J lost 4, with 13 bases in between. The CDR3 bases are TGCGCCAGCAGCTTGGATGGCAGGGGCGGCACTGAAGCTTTCTTT. It translates to CASSLDGRGGTEAFF.